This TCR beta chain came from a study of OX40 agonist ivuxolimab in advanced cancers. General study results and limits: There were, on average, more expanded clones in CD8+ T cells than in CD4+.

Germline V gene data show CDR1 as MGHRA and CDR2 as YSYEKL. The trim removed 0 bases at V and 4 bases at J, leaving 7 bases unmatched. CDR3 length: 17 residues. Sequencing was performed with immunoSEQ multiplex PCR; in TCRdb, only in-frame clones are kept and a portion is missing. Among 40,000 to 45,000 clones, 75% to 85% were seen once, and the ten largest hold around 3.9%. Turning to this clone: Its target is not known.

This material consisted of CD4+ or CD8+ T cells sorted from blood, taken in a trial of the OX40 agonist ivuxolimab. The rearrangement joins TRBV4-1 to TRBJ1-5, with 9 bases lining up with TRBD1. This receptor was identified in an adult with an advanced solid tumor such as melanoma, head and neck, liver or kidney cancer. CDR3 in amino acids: CASSQERYRGLNQPQHF. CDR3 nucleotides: TGCGCCAGCAGCCAAGAGCGGTACAGGGGGCTTAATCAGCCCCAGCATTTT.